The clone carrying this T cell receptor beta chain was found a few times. There are 13 residues in the CDR3. V lost 4 bases to trimming and J lost 5 bases, with 15 bases between them. Germline CDR1 and CDR2: GTSNPN and SVGIG (reference sequence). The sample originates from a study of OX40 agonist ivuxolimab in advanced cancers. Study overall: Patients received ivuxolimab, an agonistic anti-OX40 (CD134) antibody.

Libraries were prepared by immunoSEQ multiplex PCR; TCRdb keeps only in-frame clonotypes and omits some of them. Altogether some 80,000 clones are present, roughly 92% being singletons, with the ten largest covering 0.55% to 0.75%. The rearrangement joins TRBV30 to TRBJ2-7, with TRBD1 as a possible D gene (6 bases). The TCR comes from an adult with an advanced solid tumor such as melanoma, head and neck, liver or kidney cancer. The material sequenced was CD4+ or CD8+ T cells sorted from blood, taken in a trial of the OX40 agonist ivuxolimab. The CDR3 DNA is TGTGCCTGGAATTCAGAACAGGGCCACGAGCAGTACTTC. It is translated as CAWNSEQGHEQYF.